This T cell receptor beta chain stems from a study of blood T cell repertoires in COVID-19. Study overall: Researchers got acute and convalescent COVID-19 samples from the United States, Italy and Spain. The analysed material was cDNA or gDNA that came from T cells, B-cell-depleted T cells, or PBMCs.

Authors' methods: From reference gene primer amplification, estimates of nucleated cell counts were derived. Clones were sequenced by immunoSEQ multiplex PCR, and TCRdb holds only the in-frame ones, with some missing. Clone size and V and J calls were adopted from that table, with D and trimming inferred from the DNA. Counted here are some 240,000 clones, 92% occurring once; the ten biggest clones make up around 0.85%. V gave up 7 bases and J gave up 7 bases, with 16 bases separating them. This CDR3 is 13 amino acids long. CDR1 and CDR2 from the germline V gene are SNHLY and FYNNEI. The chain is built from TRBV2 and TRBJ1-2, with TRBD1 as a possible D gene (5 bases). The sample consisted of peripheral blood. The source of this sequence is a man aged 55 to 70 with COVID-19, enrolled during active disease. CDR3: CASTAREVFGYTF. CDR3 DNA: TGTGCCAGCACTGCCAGGGAAGTGTTTGGCTACACCTTC.